This TCR beta chain was recovered during a study of beta chain features in type 1 diabetes. For the study at large: Healthy donors resembled patients in age, gender and cell yields. Sorted cell examination encompassed about 110 million cells across all samples.

The sequenced template was cDNA made from the entire isolated RNA. Produced via immunoSEQ multiplex PCR; TCRdb's table is partial and in-frame only. The sample carries around 500,000 clones, approximately 10% recorded once. Central memory, naive, regulatory and stem cell-like memory CD4+ cells were sorted by CD45RO/CCR7/CD25/CD127/CD95/CD27. Study observations and caveats: Any PCR bias toward short templates would affect both groups alike.

This clone was observed a few times. No antigen is known for it. This TCR was recovered from a woman aged 18-35 years in good health. Sequences were obtained from naive CD4+ T cells from blood.

CDR3 in DNA: TGTGCCAGCAGCTTGGGATCGGGGGGCCGGGAGACCCAGTACTTC. Its protein is CASSLGSGGRETQYF. This chain links TRBV5-4 with TRBJ2-5, with D possibly matching TRBD2 (7 bases). The CDR3 extends over 15 amino acids. V lost 0 bases and J 5 bases, leaving 14 bases between the germline ends. The germline CDR1 and CDR2 sequences are SGHNT and YYREEE (reference sequence).